These 17 T cell receptor beta chains were sequenced from one sample in a study of response to subunit inactivated influenza vaccine. TCRdb re-called the RT-PCR reads through MiXCR, storing one row per CDR3 protein. The data show roughly 670,000 distinct CDR3 sequences, around 15% seen once. The sample here was PBMCs from blood, taken around two weeks before vaccination. Receptors originate from a man aged 50 to 60 who received an inactivated influenza vaccine.

The chain carries TRBV20-1 and TRBJ2-7; 8 bases line up with TRBD2. The CDR3 runs to 14 residues. V lost 3 bases and J lost 3; bases outside the gene matches: 7. From germline, CDR1 is DFQATT and CDR2 SNEGSKA (reference sequence). Here the CDR3 DNA reads TGCAGTGCTAGCTCCCCAGCGGGAGTCTACGAGCAGTACTTC. Amino acids: CSASSPAGVYEQYF.

This clonotype showed up just a few times. The V and J genes are TRBV12-3 or TRBV12-4 and TRBJ2-2, with 9 bases matching TRBD2. This CDR3 has 16 amino acids. Trimming took 2 bases from V and 6 from J; bases not matched to a gene: 7. CDR3 DNA: TGTGCCAGCAGTTTATATAGCGGGAGTACGGCCGGGGAGCTGTTTTTT. Its translation is CASSLYSGSTAGELFF.

This clonotype was counted many times. The V call is TRBV7-2, the J call TRBJ2-1, with 11 bases lining up with TRBD1. V lost 4 bases, J lost 14 bases, and 7 bases stayed unmatched. This CDR3 contains 13 residues. CDR1 SGHTA and CDR2 FQGNSA come from the germline V gene. The CDR3 sequence is CASSSPGQGVKFF. CDR3 DNA sequence: TGTGCCAGCAGCTCCCCGGGACAGGGGGTAAAGTTCTTC. Drawing the rest from reference TRBV7-2 and TRBJ2-1, the complete variable domain is GAGVSQSPSNKVTEKGKDVELRCDPISGHTALYWYRQSLGQGLEFLIYFQGNSAPDKSGLPSDRFSAERTGGSVSTLTIQRTQQEDSAVYLCASSSPGQGVKFFGPGTRLTVL.

The table lists this clonotype with many counts. J is TRBJ2-1 and V is TRBV12-3 or TRBV12-4; 9 bases line up with TRBD2. Unmatched junction bases numbered 8, after V lost 5 bases and J lost 9 bases. This CDR3 has 14 amino acids. In DNA form, the CDR3 reads TGTGCCAGCAGTCTTAGCGGGAGAGGGAGTGAGCAGTTCTTC. Translated, it gives CASSLSGRGSEQFF.

V and J are TRBV5-1 and TRBJ2-3; D is possibly TRBD2 (6 bases). V was shortened by 0 bases and J by 6 bases, with 11 bases between the two germline ends. CDR1 is SGHRS and CDR2 is YFSETQ in the germline V gene. The CDR3 runs 14 residues. CDR3 bases: TGCGCCAGCAGCTTGGGCGGTAGCGGTGATACGCAGTATTTT. Protein: CASSLGGSGDTQYF.

This clonotype came up many times. The chain uses TRBV5-6 and TRBJ1-1, with 7 positions matching TRBD1. The CDR3 extends over 15 amino acids. V shed 4 bases, J shed 0 bases, and the junction held 6 bases outside the gene matches. The germline CDR1 and CDR2 sequences are SGHDT and YYEEEE. CDR3 in DNA: TGTGCCAGCAGCAAGGGACAGCTTATGAACACTGAAGCTTTCTTT. It yields the protein CASSKGQLMNTEAFF. Drawing the rest from reference TRBV5-6 and TRBJ1-1, the complete variable domain is DAGVTQSPTHLIKTRGQQVTLRCSPKSGHDTVSWYQQALGQGPQFIFQYYEEEERQRGNFPDRFSGHQFPNYSSELNVNALLLGDSALYLCASSKGQLMNTEAFFGQGTRLTVV.

The chain has TRBV7-9 and TRBJ1-1, with D uncertain. Per germline, CDR1 SEHNR and CDR2 FQNEAQ (reference sequence). The germline V and J ends were trimmed by 2 bases and 4 bases, with 17 bases remaining between them. The CDR3 length is 16 residues. DNA for the CDR3: TGTGCCAGCAGCTTATCGTGGCGGCTTTTGATCACTGAAGCTTTCTTT. It is translated as CASSLSWRLLITEAFF.

This chain links TRBV11-2 with TRBJ2-7, with 10 nucleotides matching TRBD2. The J segment lost 3 bases and the V segment lost 0 bases, leaving 5 bases of the junction unmatched. Per germline, CDR1 SGHAT and CDR2 FQNNGV. The CDR3 covers 16 residues. CDR3 DNA: TGTGCCAGCAGCTTAGACCTAGCGGGGGATTACTACGAGCAGTACTTC. Its translation: CASSLDLAGDYYEQYF.

This clonotype has a handful of counts. The gene calls are TRBV7-9 and TRBJ2-5; 12 bases fit TRBD1. Per germline, CDR1 SEHNR and CDR2 FQNEAQ (reference sequence). This CDR3 region has 17 residues. The ends lost 5 bases at V and 1 base at J; junction bases unmatched: 8. CDR3 coding DNA: TGTGCCAGCAGCCCAACTCCGGGACAGGGGGCCCAAGAGACCCAGTACTTC. Translated: CASSPTPGQGAQETQYF.

This clonotype was observed a handful of times. J is TRBJ2-1 and V is TRBV2, with TRBD1 matching over 7 bases. Germline CDR1 reads SNHLY; CDR2 reads FYNNEI. The CDR3 is 13 amino acids. The V and J ends lost 7 bases and 7 bases, in that order; junction bases with no gene match: 7. CDR3 protein: CASKWTGDNEQFF. The CDR3 DNA reads as TGTGCCAGCAAATGGACAGGAGATAATGAGCAGTTCTTC.

This clonotype was counted many times. The chain recombines TRBV10-3 with TRBJ2-7; the match to TRBD1 covers 8 bases. The CDR3 extends over 15 amino acids. Germline CDR1 and CDR2: ENHRY and SYGVKD. The trim removed 6 bases at V and 3 bases at J, leaving 10 bases unmatched. The CDR3 loop reads CAIRTGDRPNYEQYF. CDR3 nucleotide sequence: TGTGCCATCAGGACAGGGGACAGGCCCAACTACGAGCAGTACTTC.

This clonotype showed up many times. The chain couples TRBV29-1 to TRBJ2-2; unclear D gene. V was clipped by 6 bases and J by 5 bases, with 10 bases between them. The CDR3 consists of 12 residues. CDR1 SQVTM and CDR2 ANQGSEA come from the germline V gene. The CDR3 DNA reads as TGCAGCGTCCTACTGAGAACCGGGGAGCTGTTTTTT. Translation gives CSVLLRTGELFF.

The table lists this clonotype with a few counts. This chain uses TRBV12-3 or TRBV12-4 with TRBJ1-1; D is unclear. V lost 7 bases and J 0 bases, leaving 12 bases between the germline ends. This CDR3 spans 14 amino acids. CDR3 residues: CASTVGGVNTEAFF. CDR3 DNA: TGTGCCAGCACCGTAGGAGGAGTGAACACTGAAGCTTTCTTT.

The J gene is TRBJ2-3, the V gene TRBV20-1; D may correspond to TRBD1 or TRBD2 (5 bases each). Trimming took off 3 bases at V and 5 bases at J, with 18 bases between the two ends. The CDR3 consists of 15 residues. Germline assignment: CDR1 DFQATT and CDR2 SNEGSKA (reference sequence). In DNA, the CDR3 is TGCAGTGCTAGTAAGGGAGCAGGGCTTGTAGATACGCAGTATTTT. Its translation: CSASKGAGLVDTQYF.

This clonotype was seen more than once but under ten times. The CDR3 DNA is TGTGCCAGCAGCGCGAGGACAGGATTCACCGGGGAGCTGTTTTTT. Translation gives CASSARTGFTGELFF. The gene calls are TRBV9 and TRBJ2-2; 7 positions match TRBD1. CDR1 SGDLS and CDR2 YYNGEE come from the germline V gene. The CDR3 is 15 amino acids. The junction had 6 bases not matched to a gene; V was cut back by 3 bases and J by 4 bases.

The chain combines TRBV7-2 with TRBJ2-7, with D tentatively TRBD1 (5 bases). Trimming removed 1 base at V and 6 bases at J, with 19 bases between. CDR1 is SGHTA and CDR2 is FQGNSA in the germline V gene. The CDR3 consists of 16 residues. The CDR3 sequence: CASSLVGRGVRGEQYF. For the CDR3, the DNA is TGTGCCAGCAGCTTAGTAGGTCGTGGGGTAAGGGGCGAGCAGTACTTC.

This CDR3 reads CASSEVGAGGTYNEQFF. CDR3 nucleotides: TGTGCCAGCAGTGAGGTTGGGGCGGGAGGAACCTACAATGAGCAGTTCTTC. V and J are TRBV2 and TRBJ2-1, with 8 bases aligning to TRBD2. Germline-derived CDR1 and CDR2 are SNHLY and FYNNEI. This CDR3 spans 17 amino acids. The V gene end was trimmed by 3 bases and the J gene end by 2 bases; junction bases not matched to a gene: 9. The variable domain in full, with the rest retrieved from reference TRBV2 and TRBJ2-1, is EPEVTQTPSHQVTQMGQEVILRCVPISNHLYFYWYRQILGQKVEFLVSFYNNEISEKSEIFDDQFSVERPDGSNFTLKIRSTKLEDSAMYFCASSEVGAGGTYNEQFFGPGTRLTVL.